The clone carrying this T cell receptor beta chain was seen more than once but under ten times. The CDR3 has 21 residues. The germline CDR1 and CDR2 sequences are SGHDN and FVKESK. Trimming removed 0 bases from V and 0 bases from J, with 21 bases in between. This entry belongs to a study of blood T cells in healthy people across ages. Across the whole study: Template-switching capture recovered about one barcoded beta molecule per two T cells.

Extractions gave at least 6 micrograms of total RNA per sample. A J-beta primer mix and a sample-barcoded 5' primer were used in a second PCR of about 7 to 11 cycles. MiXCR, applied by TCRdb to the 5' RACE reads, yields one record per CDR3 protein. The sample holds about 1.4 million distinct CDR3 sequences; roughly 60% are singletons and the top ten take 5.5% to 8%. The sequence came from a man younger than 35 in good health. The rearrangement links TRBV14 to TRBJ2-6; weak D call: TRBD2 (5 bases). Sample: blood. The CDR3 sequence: CASSQELTPNGVYSGANVLTF. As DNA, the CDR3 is TGTGCCAGCAGCCAAGAGTTAACTCCAAACGGGGTTTACTCTGGGGCCAACGTCCTGACTTTC. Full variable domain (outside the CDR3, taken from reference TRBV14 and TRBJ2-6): EAGVTQFPSHSVIEKGQTVTLRCDPISGHDNLYWYRRVMGKEIKFLLHFVKESKQDESGMPNNRFLAERTGGTYSTLKVQPAELEDSGVYFCASSQELTPNGVYSGANVLTFGAGSRLTVL.